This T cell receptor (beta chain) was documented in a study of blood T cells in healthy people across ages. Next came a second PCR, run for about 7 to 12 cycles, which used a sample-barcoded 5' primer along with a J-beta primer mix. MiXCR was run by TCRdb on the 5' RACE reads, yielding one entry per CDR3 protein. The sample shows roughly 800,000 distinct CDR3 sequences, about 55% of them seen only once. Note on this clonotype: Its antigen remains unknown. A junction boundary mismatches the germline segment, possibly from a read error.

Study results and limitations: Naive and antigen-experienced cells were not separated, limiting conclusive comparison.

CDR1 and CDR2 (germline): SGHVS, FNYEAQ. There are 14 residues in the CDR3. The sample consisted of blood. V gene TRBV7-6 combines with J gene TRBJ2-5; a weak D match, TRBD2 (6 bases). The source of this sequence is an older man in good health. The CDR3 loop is CVSSPDPGRETQYF. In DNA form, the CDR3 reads TGTGTCAGCAGCCCAGACCCCGGGAGAGAGACCCAGTACTTC.